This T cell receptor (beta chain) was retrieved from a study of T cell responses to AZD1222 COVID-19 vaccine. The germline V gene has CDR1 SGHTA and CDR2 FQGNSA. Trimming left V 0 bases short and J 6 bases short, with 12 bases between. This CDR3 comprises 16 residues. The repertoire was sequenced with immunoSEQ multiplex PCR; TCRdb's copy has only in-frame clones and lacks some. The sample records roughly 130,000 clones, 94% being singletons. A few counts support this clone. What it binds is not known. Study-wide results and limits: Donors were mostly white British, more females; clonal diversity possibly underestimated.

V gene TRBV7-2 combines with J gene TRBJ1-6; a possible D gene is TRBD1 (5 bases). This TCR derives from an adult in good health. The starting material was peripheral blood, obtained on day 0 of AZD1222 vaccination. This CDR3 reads CASSLAWGVGNSPLHF. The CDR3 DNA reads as TGTGCCAGCAGCTTAGCGTGGGGGGTTGGTAATTCACCCCTCCACTTT. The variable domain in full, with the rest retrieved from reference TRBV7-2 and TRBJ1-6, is GAGVSQSPSNKVTEKGKDVELRCDPISGHTALYWYRQSLGQGLEFLIYFQGNSAPDKSGLPSDRFSAERTGGSVSTLTIQRTQQEDSAVYLCASSLAWGVGNSPLHFGNGTRLTVT.